The source of this TCR beta chain is a study of OX40 agonist ivuxolimab in advanced cancers. Looking at the study overall: Clinicians treated patients with ivuxolimab, an agonistic anti-OX40 (CD134) antibody.

The CDR3 length is 13 residues. V was clipped by 10 bases and J by 7 bases; unmatched bases: 7. Per germline, CDR1 MNHEY and CDR2 SVGAGI. Excluded were patients having autoimmune disease history or systemic immunosuppression. TCRdb's table, derived via immunoSEQ multiplex PCR, lists solely in-frame clones and lacks some. The sample contains fewer than 100,000 clones, just under 85% of which appear only once. The sample consisted of CD4+ or CD8+ T cells sorted from blood, taken in a trial of the OX40 agonist ivuxolimab. This clonotype was obtained from an adult with an advanced solid tumor such as melanoma, head and neck, liver or kidney cancer. The chain links TRBV6-5 to TRBJ1-6; 7 bases match TRBD1. The DNA for the CDR3 is TGTGCCACCACAGGGGCTGGAAATTCACCCCTCCACTTT. Amino acid sequence: CATTGAGNSPLHF.